The present entry profiles one T cell receptor beta chain with its context. The target antigen is unknown. The data derive from a study of CD8+ T cells in alopecia areata. cDNA serving as the sequencing template came from extracted, reverse transcribed RNA. The table came from immunoSEQ multiplex PCR; TCRdb's copy has only in-frame clones and leaves some out. The sample has some 120,000 clones; roughly 50% are singletons. Findings of the study overall: Across lesional scalp, and particularly alopecia totalis/universalis, clonality surpassed that of normal scalp. Sequencing of scalp samples also captures resident alphabeta T cells of normal skin.

The investigators collected lesional scalp punch biopsies and peripheral blood from alopecia areata patients. The V gene lost 4 bases and the J gene lost 4 bases, with 15 bases spanning the gap. This CDR3 region has 15 residues. Germline V gene lookup returns CDR1 SGHRS and CDR2 YFSETQ. The gene calls are TRBV5-1 and TRBJ2-1, with TRBD1 as a possible D gene (5 bases). The TCR was taken from a human donor with alopecia areata. Sequenced input: NKG2D-low CD8+ T cells sorted from blood. CDR3 sequence: CASSEPDKGYNEQFF. In nucleotides, the CDR3 is TGCGCCAGCAGCGAGCCGGACAAGGGGTACAATGAGCAGTTCTTC.